This is a list of T cell receptor beta chains from one sample in a study of shared clonotypes between healthy human individuals. This table comes from immunoSEQ multiplex PCR, and its TCRdb copy is limited to in-frame clones, with some not included. The repertoire consists of around 2.1 million clones, with around 95% occurring once and the leading ten covering about 0.13%. The sequenced material came from naive CD4+ T cells sorted from blood. The source of these receptors is a man between 18 and 35 years old in good health. CDR3s include the opening cysteine and the closing phenylalanine or tryptophan. A D gene is named only where the DNA matches it firmly. The size of a clone is reported for some rows only, either as once, few or many, or as a class for expanded clones.

d_call j_call v_call clone_size cdr3_aa cdr3_nt
. TRBJ1-5 TRBV28 once CASSLKTGLGRQPQHF TGTGCCAGCAGTTTGAAGACAGGCCTGGGGAGGCAGCCCCAGCATTTT
. TRBJ1-1 TRBV7-2 . CASSFSYGPGQAFF TGTGCCAGCAGCTTTTCCTATGGGCCAGGCCAAGCTTTCTTT
. TRBJ1-1 TRBV5-1 once CASRVGTGVNTEAFF TGCGCCAGCAGAGTTGGAACGGGGGTGAACACTGAAGCTTTCTTT
TRBD2 TRBJ2-5 TRBV5-1 once CASSPGLAGRAETQYF TGCGCCAGCAGCCCGGGACTAGCGGGACGGGCCGAGACCCAGTACTTC
. TRBJ1-2 TRBV11-1 . CASSLGDSNYGYTF TGTGCCAGCAGCTTAGGTGACAGTAACTATGGCTACACCTTC
. TRBJ1-1 TRBV20-1 . CSASWNTEAFF TGCAGTGCCTCATGGAACACTGAAGCTTTCTTT
. TRBJ1-5 TRBV9 . CASSDAGGNQPQHF TGTGCCAGCAGTGACGCAGGTGGCAATCAGCCCCAGCATTTT
. TRBJ2-1 TRBV5-1 . CASSRAGTAGDEQFF TGCGCCAGCAGCCGAGCCGGGACGGCTGGGGATGAGCAGTTCTTC
. TRBJ1-4 TRBV9 . CASSVGLSGEKLFF TGTGCCAGCAGCGTAGGCCTCAGTGGTGAAAAACTGTTTTTT
TRBD2 TRBJ2-7 TRBV7-6 . CASSLAATSGKQYF TGTGCCAGCAGCTTAGCGGCGACTAGCGGCAAACAGTACTTC
. TRBJ1-3 TRBV18 . CASSPVFQGKTGNTIYF TGTGCCAGCTCACCAGTTTTCCAGGGAAAAACTGGAAACACCATATATTTT
. TRBJ2-4 TRBV18 . CASSPLIGEGTKNIQYF TGTGCCAGCTCACCACTGATCGGGGAAGGGACCAAAAACATTCAGTACTTC
. TRBJ1-1 TRBV15 . CATSRRQWVGGMNTEAFF TGTGCCACCAGCAGAAGACAATGGGTCGGAGGAATGAACACTGAAGCTTTCTTT
. TRBJ2-1 TRBV5-1 . CASRSDRAVTPPNEQFF TGCGCCAGCAGGTCGGACCGAGCGGTTACGCCTCCCAATGAGCAGTTCTTC
. TRBJ2-2 TRBV5-1 . CASSYTSTNTGELFF TGCGCCAGCAGCTATACGAGCACGAACACCGGGGAGCTGTTTTTT
. TRBJ2-1 TRBV10-3 . CAISESQSYNEQFF TGTGCCATCAGTGAGTCGCAATCCTACAATGAGCAGTTCTTC
TRBD2 TRBJ2-5 TRBV5-6 . CASSSLAGVRETQYF TGTGCCAGCAGCTCCCTAGCGGGGGTCCGGGAGACCCAGTACTTC
. TRBJ2-1 TRBV6-1 . CASSAGGTYNEQFF TGTGCCAGCAGTGCGGGGGGCACTTACAATGAGCAGTTCTTC
TRBD2 TRBJ2-3 TRBV5-1 . CASSRGLAGGGADTQYF TGCGCCAGCAGCCGGGGACTAGCGGGAGGTGGGGCAGATACGCAGTATTTT
. TRBJ1-4 TRBV5-1 . CASSLVQPTNEKLFF TGCGCCAGCAGCTTGGTTCAGCCAACTAATGAAAAACTGTTTTTT
. TRBJ2-7 TRBV7-6 . CASSSDVGEQYF TGTGCCAGCAGTTCCGACGTCGGCGAGCAGTACTTC
TRBD1 TRBJ2-1 TRBV23-1 . CASSQSRTGGDEQFF TGCGCCAGCAGTCAATCGAGAACAGGGGGCGATGAGCAGTTCTTC
TRBD1 TRBJ1-2 TRBV5-1 . CASSLGTGAPGHGYTF TGCGCCAGCAGCTTGGGGACAGGGGCCCCCGGTCATGGCTACACCTTC
TRBD1 TRBJ2-1 TRBV5-1 . CASSFQGDEQFF TGCGCCAGCAGCTTCCAGGGGGATGAGCAGTTCTTC
. TRBJ2-1 TRBV29-1 . CSAQTGSSYNEQFF TGCAGCGCTCAAACGGGGAGCTCCTACAATGAGCAGTTCTTC
. TRBJ1-4 TRBV25-1 . CASSELGTVGEKLFF TGTGCCAGCAGTGAATTGGGAACGGTGGGGGAAAAACTGTTTTTT
TRBD1 TRBJ2-4 TRBV9 once CASSVEDRGYIQYF TGTGCCAGCAGCGTAGAAGACAGGGGATACATTCAGTACTTC
. TRBJ1-6 TRBV10-2 . CASSVDGSSYNSPLHF TGCGCCAGCAGTGTCGACGGGAGCTCCTATAATTCACCCCTCCACTTT
. TRBJ2-2 TRBV30 . CAWIIAGTRSTGELFF TGTGCCTGGATTATAGCCGGGACAAGGAGCACCGGGGAGCTGTTTTTT
. TRBJ2-3 TRBV18 . CASSPPAGPSTDTQYF TGTGCCAGCTCACCACCCGCGGGGCCTAGCACAGATACGCAGTATTTT
. TRBJ2-3 TRBV10-3 . CAINRQLTDTQYF TGTGCCATCAACAGACAGCTCACAGATACGCAGTATTTT
TRBD1 TRBJ2-5 TRBV5-5 . CASTIQGAGETQYF TGTGCCAGCACCATACAGGGGGCCGGGGAGACCCAGTACTTC
TRBD2 TRBJ2-7 TRBV5-1 once CASSSGLADFYEQYF TGCGCCAGCAGCTCAGGACTAGCGGACTTCTACGAGCAGTACTTC
. TRBJ1-1 TRBV5-1 . CASSPTTGNTEAFF TGCGCCAGCAGCCCAACTACAGGGAACACTGAAGCTTTCTTT
. TRBJ2-3 TRBV5-1 . CASSLERLEDTQYF TGCGCCAGCAGCTTGGAACGGTTGGAAGATACGCAGTATTTT